This T cell receptor beta chain was identified during a study of PD-1 blockade in classical Hodgkin lymphoma. The overall study: Patients had nivolumab dosed at 3 mg/kg, delivered intravenously every 2 weeks. Findings and caveats of the study: Reports described newly diagnosed patients as having lower baseline TCR diversity than healthy donors.

Comments on this clone: Its antigen is undetermined.

TCRdb's copy holds only in-frame clones and misses some; the assay was immunoSEQ multiplex PCR. The sample includes some 100,000 clones, roughly 91% of them seen just once. Time point meaning: cycle 4 day 1 (C4D1), after more than five weeks of nivolumab. Every one of the patients relapsed after autologous stem cell transplantation (brentuximab vedotin exposure was variable). V was cut by 6 bases and J by 5 bases, with 19 bases left in between. Germline V gene sequence: CDR1 MDHEN, CDR2 SYDVKM. CDR3 length: 16 amino acids. The chain has TRBV28 and TRBJ2-2; a weak D match, TRBD1 (6 bases). Source: peripheral blood mononuclear cells (PBMCs), taken before the fourth cycle of nivolumab. The clonotype was recovered from a human donor with classical Hodgkin lymphoma. The CDR3 region has the DNA TGTGCCAGCAGCCCCGACAGGAACTCGGGGACCGGGGAGCTGTTTTTT. It translates to CASSPDRNSGTGELFF.